These 14 T cell receptor beta chains originate from one sample sequenced in a study of blood T cell repertoires in COVID-19. TCRdb keeps only in-frame clones here, not all; method: immunoSEQ multiplex PCR. Among 200,000 to 250,000 clones, approximately 85% were seen once, and the ten largest hold 2% to 3%. Sequencing was performed on peripheral blood. All receptors come from a woman between 65 and 79 years old with COVID-19, enrolled during active disease.

The rearrangement uses TRBV7-2 and TRBJ2-1, with a possible D match to TRBD2 (6 bases). Trimming shortened V by 5 bases and J by 12 bases, and 17 bases separated the two germline ends. Germline lookup yields CDR1 SGHTA and CDR2 FQGNSA. The CDR3 loop spans 13 amino acids. The CDR3 sequence: CASSPTGLPGQFF. In DNA form, the CDR3 reads TGTGCCAGCAGCCCCACGGGACTTCCTGGGCAGTTCTTC.

The V and J genes are TRBV7-2 and TRBJ1-4; D uncertain. V was shortened by 3 bases and J by 0 bases, with 5 bases between the two germline ends. This CDR3 is 14 amino acids long. The germline CDR1 and CDR2 sequences are SGHTA and FQGNSA. This chain's CDR3 is CASSFYATNEKLFF. The CDR3 DNA is TGTGCCAGCAGCTTTTATGCAACTAATGAAAAACTGTTTTTT.

The DNA for the CDR3 is TGCAGCGCTGGGACAGGGCGAACTAACTATGGCTACACCTTC. It translates to CSAGTGRTNYGYTF. The V gene is TRBV29-1, the J gene TRBJ1-2; TRBD1 matches 9 bases. The CDR3 runs to 14 residues. Germline V gene sequence: CDR1 SQVTM, CDR2 ANQGSEA. The trim removed 7 bases at V and 0 bases at J, leaving 6 bases unmatched.

This clone was detected only a few times. The chain recombines TRBV25-1 with TRBJ2-7, with a tentative D call TRBD1 (5 bases). V was trimmed by 8 bases and J by 1 base, leaving 18 bases between them. The CDR3 has 15 residues. Germline V gene lookup returns CDR1 MGHDK and CDR2 SYGVNS. In DNA, the CDR3 is TGTGCCAGCTCGTTCCAGCAGGGTCAATCCTACGAGCAGTACTTC. It yields the protein CASSFQQGQSYEQYF.

This rearrangement joins TRBV5-4 to TRBJ1-1; tentatively, D is TRBD1 (5 bases). The CDR3 runs 14 residues. CDR1 and CDR2 from the germline V gene are SGHNT and YYREEE (reference sequence). Trimming stripped 2 bases from V and 1 base from J, with 9 bases between. The CDR3 coding sequence is TGTGCCAGCAGCTTAATGCAGGGGAACACTGAAGCTTTCTTT. Its translation: CASSLMQGNTEAFF.

This chain uses TRBV29-1 with TRBJ2-5, with TRBD2 identical over 9 bases. The CDR3 length is 15 residues. The V gene's germline CDR1 is SQVTM and CDR2 ANQGSEA. Losses at the gene ends were 2 bases for V and 5 bases for J; bases not matched to a gene: 9. CDR3 amino acids: CSVERLAGTWETQYF. CDR3 bases: TGCAGCGTTGAAAGGCTAGCGGGGACGTGGGAGACCCAGTACTTC.

The chain joins TRBV9 to TRBJ2-1, with D tentatively TRBD2 (6 bases). CDR1 and CDR2 from the germline V gene are SGDLS and YYNGEE. Between the trimmed V and J ends, which lost 0 bases and 2 bases, there was a span of 9 bases. The CDR3 runs 15 residues. CDR3 amino acids: CASSVDGRTYNEQFF. In nucleotides, the CDR3 is TGTGCCAGCAGCGTAGATGGGAGGACCTACAATGAGCAGTTCTTC.

This clone has only one observation. The V gene is TRBV12-3 or TRBV12-4, the J gene TRBJ2-7; 8 nucleotides line up with TRBD1. Trimming at V came to 5 bases and at J to 4 bases, leaving 4 bases not matched to a gene. This CDR3 is 13 amino acids long. The CDR3: CASSQDRVYEQYF. The CDR3 DNA reads TGTGCCAGCAGTCAGGACAGGGTTTACGAGCAGTACTTC.

In DNA form, the CDR3 reads TGTGCCACCCAGTCCGAGGGCAATCAGCCCCAGCATTTT. This translates into CATQSEGNQPQHF. The chain carries TRBV2 and TRBJ1-5, with D unclear. Trimming took 10 bases from V and 2 from J, leaving 12 bases between them. Germline CDR1 SNHLY, CDR2 FYNNEI. The CDR3 loop spans 13 amino acids.

CDR3 in DNA: TGTGCCAGCAGTAGTTCCTTCGTTAGCTACGAGCAGTACTTC. Translated: CASSSSFVSYEQYF. This chain links TRBV6-6 with TRBJ2-7; D is uncertain. This CDR3 has 14 amino acids. The germline V gene encodes CDR1 MNHNY and CDR2 SVGAGI (reference sequence). The V and J ends lost 5 bases and 3 bases respectively, with 14 bases between them.

This clone was recorded once. The rearrangement links TRBV5-4 to TRBJ2-3; 9 nucleotides align to TRBD2. This CDR3 spans 16 amino acids. V was pared by 4 bases and J by 1 base, with 7 bases of the junction left unmatched. Per the germline V gene, CDR1 is SGHNT and CDR2 is YYREEE (reference sequence). DNA of the CDR3: TGTGCCAGCAGCACAATTTCTAGCGGGGGCACAGATACGCAGTATTTT. This gives the protein CASSTISSGGTDTQYF. The full variable domain, in which reference TRBV5-4 and TRBJ2-3 provide the parts outside the CDR3, is ETGVTQSPTHLIKTRGQQVTLRCSSQSGHNTVSWYQQALGQGPQFIFQYYREEENGRGNFPPRFSGLQFPNYSSELNVNALELDDSALYLCASSTISSGGTDTQYFGPGTRLTVL.

This chain joins TRBV6-5 and TRBJ1-2; D is undetermined. The V gene lost 0 bases and the J gene lost 4 bases, with 6 bases spanning the gap. Germline assignment: CDR1 MNHEY and CDR2 SVGAGI. The CDR3 is 13 amino acids. CDR3 nucleotides: TGTGCCAGCAGTTACTCCAGGTCCTATGGCTACACCTTC. Its protein is CASSYSRSYGYTF.

The V gene is TRBV4-3, the J gene TRBJ1-6; 9 positions match TRBD1. CDR3 length: 16 residues. V trimming: 4 bases; J trimming: 4 bases; junction bases outside the gene matches: 5. Germline CDR1 is LGHNA and CDR2 is YSLEER. The CDR3 coding sequence is TGCGCCAGCAGCCTAGGAGACAGGGGGTATAATTCACCCCTCCACTTT. Amino acids: CASSLGDRGYNSPLHF.

This chain links TRBV5-4 with TRBJ1-6; D might be TRBD1 (5 bases). Trimming took 4 bases from V and 3 from J, leaving 11 bases between them. This CDR3 region has 15 residues. Germline lookup yields CDR1 SGHNT and CDR2 YYREEE (reference sequence). Here the CDR3 DNA reads TGTGCCAGCAGCATACGGGGGGTCTATAATTCACCCCTCCACTTT. Its translation is CASSIRGVYNSPLHF.